These 22 T cell receptor beta chains were all obtained from the same sample, sequenced in a study of blood T cell repertoires in COVID-19. TCRdb's copy holds only in-frame clones and misses some; the assay was immunoSEQ multiplex PCR. The data contain around 480,000 clones, roughly 88% of them singletons. The sequenced sample consisted of peripheral blood. The receptor set was obtained from a woman aged 50 to 60 with COVID-19, enrolled during active disease.

This clone was seen a single time. V gene TRBV3-1 (or the pseudogene TRBV3-2) combines with J gene TRBJ1-1, with D maybe TRBD1 (5 bases). The CDR3 has 15 residues. From germline, CDR1 is LGHDT and CDR2 YNNKEL (reference sequence). V lost 2 bases to trimming and J lost 4 bases, with 14 bases between them. As DNA, the CDR3 is TGTGCCAGCAGCCAATGGGGTGTAACAGGCACTGAAGCTTTCTTT. It translates to CASSQWGVTGTEAFF.

The V and J genes are TRBV2 and TRBJ2-1; TRBD2 aligns across 7 bases. This CDR3 contains 14 residues. V was pared by 1 base and J by 9 bases, with 6 bases of the junction left unmatched. Germline-derived CDR1 and CDR2 are SNHLY and FYNNEI. CDR3 bases: TGTGCCAGCAGTGAAGGGGGGGGATACGCTGAGCAGTTCTTC. Protein: CASSEGGGYAEQFF. Full variable domain (missing parts from reference TRBV2 and TRBJ2-1): EPEVTQTPSHQVTQMGQEVILRCVPISNHLYFYWYRQILGQKVEFLVSFYNNEISEKSEIFDDQFSVERPDGSNFTLKIRSTKLEDSAMYFCASSEGGGYAEQFFGPGTRLTVL.

The V gene is TRBV12-1, the J gene TRBJ2-7; the table names TRBD2, a call not compared with the DNA. TRBV12-1 is reported as a pseudogene. This CDR3 spans 14 amino acids. The CDR3 spells CASSFASKTYEQYF. CDR3 nucleotide sequence: TGTGCCAGCAGCTTTGCCTCTAAAACCTACGAGCAGTACTTC.

The chain couples TRBV12-5 to TRBJ1-1, with TRBD1 identical over 8 bases. V was clipped by 1 base and J by 3 bases; unmatched bases: 4. The CDR3 contains 15 residues. Germline CDR1 is LGHNT and CDR2 is FRNRAP. The CDR3 DNA reads as TGTGCTAGTGGTTTGGCTAACAGGGGGGACACTGAAGCTTTCTTT. It specifies CASGLANRGDTEAFF.

This rearrangement joins TRBV7-2 to TRBJ1-2, with 7 nucleotides matching TRBD1. V was clipped by 1 base and J by 3 bases; unmatched bases: 8. Germline values: CDR1 SGHTA, CDR2 FQGNSA. The CDR3 has 16 amino acids. The CDR3 protein is CASSLDPQGGDYGYTF. The CDR3 region has the DNA TGTGCCAGCAGCTTAGATCCCCAGGGGGGTGACTATGGCTACACCTTC.

This chain uses TRBV24-1 with TRBJ1-5, with D tentatively TRBD1 (5 bases). The germline V and J ends were trimmed by 6 bases and 0 bases, with 8 bases remaining between them. The CDR3 length is 14 residues. In germline, CDR1 is KGHDR, CDR2 SFDVKD. The CDR3 loop is CATSPGLSNQPQHF. CDR3 nucleotides: TGTGCCACCAGTCCAGGGCTTAGCAATCAGCCCCAGCATTTT.

In DNA form, the CDR3 reads TGTGCCAGCTCACCAAGCCTTCAGGGTAACTATGGCTACACCTTC. Encoded protein: CASSPSLQGNYGYTF. The gene calls are TRBV18 and TRBJ1-2; tentatively, D is TRBD1 (5 bases). The CDR3 is 15 residues long. Per the germline V gene, CDR1 is KGHSH and CDR2 is LQKENI. Trimming pared 2 bases from V and 1 base from J, leaving 11 bases between.

The rearrangement links TRBV28 to TRBJ2-3; the D gene is possibly TRBD2 (6 bases). The CDR3 sequence is 15 residues long. Germline assignment: CDR1 MDHEN and CDR2 SYDVKM. The V gene lost 7 bases and the J gene lost 4 bases, with 18 bases spanning the gap. The CDR3 DNA reads as TGTGCCAGCATCTCAAGCCCCGGGGAGGCAGATACGCAGTATTTT. Amino acid sequence: CASISSPGEADTQYF.

The chain combines TRBV3-1 (or the pseudogene TRBV3-2) with TRBJ2-1, with 7 bases aligning to TRBD2. CDR1 LGHDT and CDR2 YNNKEL come from the germline V gene (reference sequence). The V segment lost 0 bases and the J segment 4 bases; nucleotides outside the gene matches: 15. This CDR3 contains 19 residues. The CDR3 DNA follows: TGTGCCAGCAGCCAAGAAAGAACGGGGGGTTCTTCTGGGTACAATGAGCAGTTCTTC. Amino acids: CASSQERTGGSSGYNEQFF.

The V and J genes are TRBV6-5 and TRBJ1-3; D is ambiguous. The ends were cut back, 0 bases at V and 3 bases at J, with 3 bases in the middle. There are 13 residues in the CDR3. CDR1 and CDR2 (germline): MNHEY, SVGAGI. The CDR3 nucleotides read TGTGCCAGCAGTTACTCGTATGGAAACACCATATATTTT. Translation gives CASSYSYGNTIYF.

The rearrangement joins TRBV5-5 to TRBJ2-5, with a tentative D call TRBD2 (6 bases). V lost 4 bases, J lost 2 bases, and 15 bases lay in between. CDR1 is SGHKS, CDR2 YYEKEE, per germline (reference sequence). The CDR3 runs 15 residues. In nucleotides, the CDR3 is TGTGCCAGCAGCGCCACCGGGACTCCTCAAGAGACCCAGTACTTC. This codes for CASSATGTPQETQYF. Full variable domain (rest looked up from reference TRBV5-5 and TRBJ2-5): DAGVTQSPTHLIKTRGQQVTLRCSPISGHKSVSWYQQVLGQGPQFIFQYYEKEERGRGNFPDRFSARQFPNYSSELNVNALLLGDSALYLCASSATGTPQETQYFGPGTRLLVL.

CDR3 bases: TGTGCCTGGAGTGCGGGACTAGCGGGGGGGCCCGCGGGGGAGCTGTTTTTT. Translated: CAWSAGLAGGPAGELFF. This chain links TRBV30 with TRBJ2-2; 16 bases are a match to TRBD2. CDR1 is GTSNPN and CDR2 is SVGIG in the germline V gene (reference sequence). The CDR3 is 17 amino acids. V lost 1 base, J lost 8 bases, and 7 bases stayed unmatched. The full variable domain, its missing parts supplied by reference TRBV30 and TRBJ2-2, is SQTIHQWPATLVQPVGSPLSLECTVEGTSNPNLYWYRQAAGRGLQLLFYSVGIGQISSEVPQNLSASRPQDRQFILSSKKLLLSDSGFYLCAWSAGLAGGPAGELFFGEGSRLTVL.

The V gene is TRBV6-1, the J gene TRBJ2-3; D might be TRBD1 (5 bases). Germline assignment: CDR1 MNHNS and CDR2 SASEGT. The V gene lost 1 base and the J gene lost 1 base, with 12 bases spanning the gap. CDR3 length: 16 residues. Written as DNA, the CDR3 is TGTGCCAGCAGTGAAGGGCGTTGGGGCGGCACAGATACGCAGTATTTT. This encodes CASSEGRWGGTDTQYF.

This chain links TRBV2 with TRBJ1-4; 9 bases match TRBD1. The CDR3 has 14 amino acids. Germline V gives CDR1 SNHLY, CDR2 FYNNEI. With 10 bases clipped from V and 7 bases from J, the junction kept 10 bases outside the gene matches. In DNA, the CDR3 is TGTGCCACCCTGCTGGGACAGGGCGGTGAAAAACTGTTTTTT. As protein: CATLLGQGGEKLFF.

This chain connects TRBV3-1 (or the pseudogene TRBV3-2) to TRBJ2-1; 9 positions agree with TRBD2. Germline CDR1 reads LGHDT; CDR2 reads YNNKEL (reference sequence). This CDR3 is 16 amino acids long. V shed 4 bases and J 8 bases; nucleotides not matched to a gene: 12. The CDR3 loop reads CASSPSPGLASDEQFF. The CDR3 DNA follows: TGTGCCAGCAGCCCCTCACCGGGACTAGCTAGCGATGAGCAGTTCTTC.

This chain joins TRBV7-3 and TRBJ2-7; TRBD1 agrees at 12 bases. The ends lost 5 bases at V and 5 bases at J; junction bases unmatched: 4. This CDR3 has 14 amino acids. The germline CDR1 and CDR2 sequences are SGHTA and FQGTGA. The CDR3 DNA is TGTGCCAGCAGCCGGGGACAGGGGGCTAACGAGCAGTACTTC. It encodes CASSRGQGANEQYF.

This chain links TRBV29-1 with TRBJ1-1; weak D call: TRBD1 (5 bases). Trimming cost V 5 bases and J 4 bases, with 8 bases left between them. Germline V CDR1 and CDR2: SQVTM, ANQGSEA. The CDR3 contains 11 residues. The CDR3 nucleotides read TGCAGCGTTCGGGGGGGCACTGAAGCTTTCTTT. Protein sequence: CSVRGGTEAFF.

The CDR3 bases are TGTGCCAGCAGCGTACCCCGGGACAGGGTAGGAGATACGCAGTATTTT. It translates to CASSVPRDRVGDTQYF. The chain carries TRBV9 and TRBJ2-3; 9 bases are a match to TRBD1. The CDR3 length is 16 residues. V trimming: 1 base; J trimming: 5 bases; junction bases outside the gene matches: 8. Germline lookup yields CDR1 SGDLS and CDR2 YYNGEE. Looking up the rest from reference TRBV9 and TRBJ2-3 gives the full variable domain: DSGVTQTPKHLITATGQRVTLRCSPRSGDLSVYWYQQSLDQGLQFLIQYYNGEERAKGNILERFSAQQFPDLHSELNLSSLELGDSALYFCASSVPRDRVGDTQYFGPGTRLTVL.

The chain links TRBV18 to TRBJ1-4, with D possibly matching TRBD1 (6 bases). Germline V gene data show CDR1 as KGHSH and CDR2 as LQKENI. The V end was cut by 4 bases, the J end by 0 bases, with 12 bases between. CDR3 size: 16 residues. CDR3 DNA sequence: TGTGCCAGCTCACGACCGTCAGGGGCAACTAATGAAAAACTGTTTTTT. It encodes CASSRPSGATNEKLFF. The entire variable domain, with the rest obtained from reference TRBV18 and TRBJ1-4, is as follows: NAGVMQNPRHLVRRRGQEARLRCSPMKGHSHVYWYRQLPEEGLKFMVYLQKENIIDESGMPKERFSAEFPKEGPSILRIQQVVRGDSAAYFCASSRPSGATNEKLFFGSGTQLSVL.

As to this clone: Other DNA sequences of this sample code for an identical CDR3. V usage is TRBV27 and J usage is TRBJ2-2; TRBD2 agrees at 7 bases. Germline V gene lookup returns CDR1 MNHEY and CDR2 SMNVEV (reference sequence). With V trimmed by 4 bases and J by 5 bases, 1 base remained unmatched. This CDR3 is 13 amino acids long. The CDR3 DNA reads as TGTGCCAGCAGTTCGCGGGGGACCGGGGAGCTGTTTTTT. Translated: CASSSRGTGELFF.

The V and J genes are TRBV5-4 and TRBJ2-7, with TRBD2 identical over 11 bases. The V and J ends lost 0 bases and 5 bases, in that order; junction bases with no gene match: 7. The germline V gene encodes CDR1 SGHNT and CDR2 YYREEE (reference sequence). The CDR3 has 16 amino acids. CDR3 nucleotides: TGTGCCAGCAGCTTGGAACTAGCGGGGGTCCCCCACGAGCAGTACTTC. The encoded protein is CASSLELAGVPHEQYF.

The chain employs TRBV5-5 and TRBJ1-4; no definite D call. Trimming took 0 bases from V and 4 from J, leaving 7 bases between them. The CDR3 has 14 amino acids. Germline V gene sequence: CDR1 SGHKS, CDR2 YYEKEE (reference sequence). CDR3 region: CASSLGQINEKLFF. The DNA for the CDR3 is TGTGCCAGCAGCTTGGGGCAGATTAATGAAAAACTGTTTTTT.